This T cell receptor (beta chain) was documented in a study of cytomegalovirus exposure and HLA in healthy donors. The germline V and J ends were trimmed by 10 bases and 5 bases, with 15 bases remaining between them. Germline CDR1 and CDR2: MNHEY and SVGAGI. The CDR3 consists of 13 residues. Notes on this clone: Its target is not known.

Study conclusions and caveats: Rare TCR sequences dominated, though some public TCRs recurred in many donors. It was 164 TCR beta chains that were listed as cytomegalovirus-associated. Reports credit the classifier with highly specific, highly sensitive diagnosis of cytomegalovirus status.

Sequencing used immunoSEQ multiplex PCR; TCRdb keeps in-frame clones, though not all of them. The sample consists of tens of thousands of clones, around 90% of them appearing once. J is TRBJ1-5 and V is TRBV6-5, with a weak D call TRBD1 (5 bases). Material for sequencing was PBMCs. This sequence originates from a woman in her late teens or twenties in good health and CMV-seronegative. This chain's CDR3 is CATSRVKHQPQHF. In DNA, the CDR3 is TGTGCCACCTCCAGGGTAAAACATCAGCCCCAGCATTTT.